The rows below give T cell receptor beta chains drawn from one sample of a study of blood T cells in healthy people across ages. TCRdb re-called the 5' RACE reads through MiXCR, storing one row per CDR3 protein. The sample lists fewer than 1,200,000 distinct CDR3 sequences, about 23% seen once, with about 0.8% in the top ten. These data were also reused for a study on T cells of mothers and their children.

The sample taken for sequencing was blood. Every receptor here comes from a girl aged 2-15 years in good health. The conserved cysteine and the conserved F or W are not part of the CDR3 here. Clone size appears in some rows only: once, few, many, or a class for an expanded clone.

TRBV2	14	TRBJ1-4	few	ATARGLVATNEKLF
TRBV2	13	TRBJ2-3	few	ASSTFLRSTDTQY
TRBV6-2/TRBV6-3	13	TRBJ2-6	few	ASSSGRAGANVLT
TRBV29-1	11	TRBJ2-5	NA	SVAETGQETQY
TRBV6-1	13	TRBJ1-2	few	ASSDFFGGRGGYT
TRBV27	11	TRBJ2-2	few	ASRGDRVGELF
TRBV12-3/TRBV12-4	11	TRBJ2-5	many	ASSFRGLETQY
TRBV4-1	14	TRBJ1-4	few	ASSQRAGLTNEKLF
TRBV29-1	12	TRBJ1-1	few	SVSYRGLQYEAF
TRBV12-3/TRBV12-4	14	TRBJ2-4	NA	ASSLTESKGKDIQY
TRBV14	10	TRBJ2-3	many	ASSQVPDTQY
TRBV7-9	12	TRBJ2-7	few	ASSSGGASYEQY
TRBV29-1	10	TRBJ2-7	few	SVEGQDYEQY
TRBV28	14	TRBJ1-4	NA	ASSLGLGQGAEKLF
TRBV20-1	13	TRBJ2-5	NA	SASLTSGEIGTQY
TRBV20-1	11	TRBJ2-2	few	SASGGPTGELF
TRBV28	15	TRBJ1-1	NA	ASRPIWDRGLYETAF
TRBV29-1	10	TRBJ1-1	NA	SVEGRGTEAF
TRBV7-2	13	TRBJ1-1	NA	ASSGRDSTYTEAF
TRBV7-8	14	TRBJ2-7	NA	ASTRVGGPISYEQY
TRBV28	16	TRBJ2-3	NA	ASSQTIRPSRYTDTQY
TRBV3-1	11	TRBJ1-5	few	ASSQEGGQPQH
TRBV5-5	14	TRBJ1-5	NA	ASSLGALRKDQPQH
TRBV7-9	12	TRBJ1-1	few	ASSSPTANTEAF
TRBV3-1	14	TRBJ2-3	few	ASSDTLAEYTDTQY
TRBV7-9	15	TRBJ2-1	few	ASSLGSGGNSYNEQF
TRBV12-3/TRBV12-4	14	NA	NA	ASSPSPTVRTYEQY
TRBV29-1	10	TRBJ1-1	NA	SVSRGPGEAF
TRBV29-1	13	TRBJ2-6	few	SVEVTGAGANVLT
TRBV20-1	11	TRBJ1-1	NA	SANQGVGTEAF
TRBV6-6	12	TRBJ2-7	many	ASAEGVFAYEQY
TRBV10-3	13	TRBJ2-5	NA	AISERNPGGETQY
TRBV20-1	9	TRBJ1-4	NA	SARDEEKLF
TRBV6-6	11	TRBJ1-1	NA	ASSRSESTEAF
TRBV12-3/TRBV12-4	11	TRBJ2-7	NA	ASTLLEIGEQY
TRBV7-2	14	TRBJ2-5	NA	ASSPRRQGGKETQY
TRBV7-9	12	TRBJ1-6	NA	ASRETGANSPLH
TRBV3-1	14	TRBJ2-5	few	ASSNAAAGGWETQY
TRBV4-1	14	TRBJ2-5	few	ASSQVWDSGQETQY
TRBV25-1	11	TRBJ2-1	NA	ASRGTPSNEQF
TRBV7-8	11	TRBJ2-3	few	ASSPRGANTQY
TRBV3-1	12	TRBJ1-2	few	ASSQGAEGYGYA
TRBV28	13	TRBJ2-7	NA	ASSAGTGIDHEQY
TRBV28	14	TRBJ2-2	NA	ATRLRGGAKAGELF
TRBV12-5	14	TRBJ1-1	few	ASAREEGPKNTEAF
TRBV13	8	TRBJ1-2	few	ASSPRTGT
TRBV7-9	12	TRBJ2-3	few	ASSTSGGADTQY
TRBV3-1	13	NA	NA	ASSQVPSGSYEQY
TRBV10-3	13	TRBJ2-7	NA	AISESSGSGHEQY
TRBV7-9	11	TRBJ1-2	NA	ASSSTGSLGYT
TRBV29-1	14	TRBJ2-7	NA	SVERALEGRPYEQY
TRBV3-1	13	TRBJ2-2	NA	ASSQEGWRTGELF
TRBV7-9	13	TRBJ1-2	NA	ASSLIQGPNYGYT
TRBV9	11	TRBJ1-5	NA	ASSVEYDQPQH
TRBV10-3	9	TRBJ2-1	NA	AISRGDEQF